The 18 T cell receptor beta chains below come from one sample, sequenced in a study of T cell repertoires in cytomegalovirus infection. These TCRs are of unknown antigen specificity. TCRdb passed the reads through MiXCR, listing each CDR3 protein once. The sample carries roughly 160,000 distinct CDR3 sequences, about a fifth recorded once. Sample: CD8+ T cells from cultured PBMCs, taken from culture after CMV antigen stimulation. These receptors all stem from a human donor in good health (CMV status not recorded). Some clones in this sample may be carry-over from other donors' samples.

V is TRBV7-2 and J is TRBJ2-2; the D is unclear. The length of the CDR3 is 14 residues. The V and J ends lost 6 bases and 1 base respectively, with 9 bases between them. CDR1 SGHTA and CDR2 FQGNSA come from the germline V gene. In nucleotides, the CDR3 is TGTGCCAGCAGACTGAACAAGAACACCGGGGAGCTGTTTTTT. Protein product: CASRLNKNTGELFF.

V usage is TRBV4-1 and J usage is TRBJ1-2, with 8 bases that match TRBD1. The CDR3 is 17 residues long. J lost 2 bases, V lost 0 bases, and 8 bases had no gene match. In germline, CDR1 is MGHRA, CDR2 YSYEKL. In nucleotides, the CDR3 is TGCGCCAGCAGCCAAGATCCCGGGACAGGAAAAAACTATGGCTACACCTTC. Translating gives CASSQDPGTGKNYGYTF.

This clonotype has just a few counts. The J gene is TRBJ2-2, the V gene TRBV20-1; D remains ambiguous. The germline gives CDR1 DFQATT, CDR2 SNEGSKA (reference sequence). V shed 8 bases and J shed 5 bases, with 15 bases lying between them. The CDR3 length is 13 residues. The CDR3 spells CSSRMMTTGELFF. In DNA form, the CDR3 reads TGCAGTTCGAGGATGATGACAACCGGGGAGCTGTTTTTT.

The chain joins TRBV7-9 to TRBJ1-1; possible D gene TRBD1, 6 bases. The CDR3 is 15 residues long. With 2 bases removed from V and 0 bases from J, the gap between germline ends came to 10 bases. Germline V gene sequence: CDR1 SEHNR, CDR2 FQNEAQ (reference sequence). The CDR3 loop reads CASSLPGAVNTEAFF. In DNA, the CDR3 is TGTGCCAGCAGCTTACCAGGGGCCGTGAACACTGAAGCTTTCTTT.

The rearrangement uses TRBV7-8 and TRBJ2-7; tentative D call: TRBD2 (6 bases). Germline CDR1 reads SGHVS; CDR2 reads FQNEAQ. The CDR3 is 16 residues long. Trimming shortened V by 1 base and J by 0 bases, and 13 bases separated the two germline ends. This CDR3 reads CASSLEAGSHSYEQYF. The CDR3 nucleotides are TGTGCCAGCAGCTTAGAGGCGGGGTCTCACTCCTACGAGCAGTACTTC.

This clonotype was seen only a few times. V is TRBV7-8 and J is TRBJ1-1; D is unclear. This CDR3 is 14 amino acids long. The V end lost 5 bases, the J end lost 4 bases, and 14 bases lay between the germline ends. The germline CDR1 and CDR2 sequences are SGHVS and FQNEAQ. The CDR3 protein is CASSKRNAGTEAFF. CDR3 bases: TGTGCCAGCAGCAAGAGGAACGCTGGCACTGAAGCTTTCTTT.

This clonotype was detected a few times. This chain uses TRBV7-9 with TRBJ1-2; D uncertain. The CDR3 is 14 residues long. Trimming stripped 1 base from V and 4 bases from J, with 10 bases between. Per germline, CDR1 SEHNR and CDR2 FQNEAQ (reference sequence). DNA of the CDR3: TGTGCCAGCAGCTTAGAGGGATCATTCTATGGCTACACCTTC. It is translated as CASSLEGSFYGYTF. The full variable domain, completed using reference TRBV7-9 and TRBJ1-2, is DTGVSQNPRHKITKRGQNVTFRCDPISEHNRLYWYRQTLGQGPEFLTYFQNEAQLEKSRLLSDRFSAERPKGSFSTLEIQRTEQGDSAMYLCASSLEGSFYGYTFGSGTRLTVV.

This clonotype was detected ten times or more. The rearrangement joins TRBV19 to TRBJ2-1; 9 bases map to TRBD2. Germline V CDR1 and CDR2: LNHDA, SQIVND (reference sequence). V gave up 5 bases and J gave up 4 bases; unmatched junction bases: 9. This CDR3 region has 16 residues. The CDR3 DNA reads TGTGCCAGTAGTTTAAGGAAGCGGGGGGATTACAATGAGCAGTTCTTC. This encodes CASSLRKRGDYNEQFF.

V usage is TRBV7-2 and J usage is TRBJ2-1, with 8 bases matching TRBD2. Germline V gene lookup returns CDR1 SGHTA and CDR2 FQGNSA. The V gene end was trimmed by 1 base and the J gene end by 1 base; junction bases not matched to a gene: 15. The CDR3 consists of 20 residues. Written as DNA, the CDR3 is TGTGCCAGCAGCTTAGGGTCCGCCTCAGGACGCGGGGGGTCCTACAATGAGCAGTTCTTC. It translates to CASSLGSASGRGGSYNEQFF. The full variable domain, rest sourced from reference TRBV7-2 and TRBJ2-1, is GAGVSQSPSNKVTEKGKDVELRCDPISGHTALYWYRQSLGQGLEFLIYFQGNSAPDKSGLPSDRFSAERTGGSVSTLTIQRTQQEDSAVYLCASSLGSASGRGGSYNEQFFGPGTRLTVL.

This clonotype showed up just a few times. V gene TRBV12-3 or TRBV12-4 combines with J gene TRBJ2-7; D not certain. V lost 5 bases, J lost 5 bases, and 19 bases lay in between. CDR3 size: 15 residues. The CDR3 protein is CASSLPGRWSNEQYF. DNA of the CDR3: TGTGCCAGCAGTCTCCCCGGGCGATGGTCAAACGAGCAGTACTTC.

For the CDR3, the DNA is TGTGCCAGCAGTCTGACAGTCTACAATCAGCCCCAGCATTTT. Translating gives CASSLTVYNQPQHF. The chain has TRBV12-3 or TRBV12-4 and TRBJ1-5, with a weak D call TRBD1 (5 bases). V was clipped by 5 bases and J by 3 bases, with 11 bases between them. The CDR3 length is 14 residues.

The chain combines TRBV30 with TRBJ2-1; a possible D gene is TRBD1 (6 bases). The V gene lost 3 bases and the J gene lost 8 bases, with 20 bases spanning the gap. The CDR3 has 15 residues. Looked up from germline, CDR1 is GTSNPN and CDR2 is SVGIG (reference sequence). CDR3: CAWSLGTSWADEQFF. The DNA of the CDR3 is TGTGCCTGGAGCCTCGGGACATCATGGGCGGATGAGCAGTTCTTC. Full variable domain (outside the CDR3, taken from reference TRBV30 and TRBJ2-1): SQTIHQWPATLVQPVGSPLSLECTVEGTSNPNLYWYRQAAGRGLQLLFYSVGIGQISSEVPQNLSASRPQDRQFILSSKKLLLSDSGFYLCAWSLGTSWADEQFFGPGTRLTVL.

There are a few counts of this clonotype. The rearrangement uses TRBV7-9 and TRBJ2-3; D is possibly TRBD2 (6 bases). CDR1 and CDR2 from the germline V gene are SEHNR and FQNEAQ (reference sequence). This CDR3 contains 16 residues. V was cut by 5 bases and J by 2 bases, with 17 bases left in between. DNA of the CDR3: TGTGCCAGCAGCCCCGCGCGGGGTGGATCCACAGATACGCAGTATTTT. It encodes CASSPARGGSTDTQYF.

This clonotype has only a few counts. The rearrangement links TRBV7-2 to TRBJ2-2; 7 bases agree with TRBD2. V was pared by 4 bases and J by 6 bases, with 5 bases of the junction left unmatched. CDR3 length: 14 amino acids. Germline CDR1 is SGHTA and CDR2 is FQGNSA. The CDR3 nucleotides read TGTGCCAGCAGCTCCTTTGGGGGGGCCGGGGAGCTGTTTTTT. Protein product: CASSSFGGAGELFF.

This chain uses TRBV27 with TRBJ2-3, with D tentatively TRBD1 or TRBD2 (5 bases each). Germline-derived CDR1 and CDR2 are MNHEY and SMNVEV (reference sequence). This CDR3 region has 15 residues. Trimming removed 9 bases from V and 2 bases from J, with 18 bases in between. For the CDR3, the DNA is TGTGCCAGTACCGACCGGGGACGAAACACAGATACGCAGTATTTT. This sequence encodes CASTDRGRNTDTQYF.

This clonotype appeared a few times. The chain is built from TRBV4-1 and TRBJ1-1; 7 bases match TRBD1. Trimming took 2 bases from V and 5 from J; bases not matched to a gene: 8. CDR1 and CDR2 from the germline V gene are MGHRA and YSYEKL. CDR3 length: 15 amino acids. CDR3 DNA sequence: TGCGCCAGCAGCCAACGGACAGGTGAAGGTACTGAAGCTTTCTTT. Translated, it gives CASSQRTGEGTEAFF.

The chain is built from TRBV5-5 and TRBJ1-1, with unresolved D. V lost 2 bases and J lost 0, with 11 bases in between. This CDR3 region has 15 residues. Germline V gene sequence: CDR1 SGHKS, CDR2 YYEKEE (reference sequence). The CDR3, as DNA: TGTGCCAGCAGCTTCAGCCGCTCCTTGAACACTGAAGCTTTCTTT. Translating gives CASSFSRSLNTEAFF.

V and J are TRBV24-1 and TRBJ1-2, with D tentatively TRBD1 (5 bases). The CDR3 length is 13 residues. Germline V gene data show CDR1 as KGHDR and CDR2 as SFDVKD. V shed 7 bases and J shed 4 bases, with 12 bases lying between them. The CDR3 nucleotides read TGTGCCACCAGAGCCCATGGGACCTATGGCTACACCTTC. Amino acids: CATRAHGTYGYTF.